This T cell receptor (beta chain) was identified during a study of T cell changes during pregnancy in multiple sclerosis. This CDR3 comprises 15 residues. Trimming pared 1 base from V and 1 base from J, leaving 10 bases between. Per the germline V gene, CDR1 is MDHEN and CDR2 is SYDVKM. TCRdb's copy holds only in-frame clones and misses some; the assay was immunoSEQ multiplex PCR. The repertoire includes about 22,000 clones, 91% of them detected once, and 0.6% to 0.7% sits in the top ten. This chain links TRBV28 with TRBJ1-1; perhaps TRBD1 as D (6 bases). This specimen consisted of CD4+ T cells from peripheral blood mononuclear cells, obtained in the third trimester of pregnancy. The sequence was obtained from a female donor in good health, enrolled as a control in a pregnancy study. The CDR3 region is CASSLYGRGNTEAFF. CDR3 DNA sequence: TGTGCCAGCAGTTTATACGGCAGGGGGAACACTGAAGCTTTCTTT.